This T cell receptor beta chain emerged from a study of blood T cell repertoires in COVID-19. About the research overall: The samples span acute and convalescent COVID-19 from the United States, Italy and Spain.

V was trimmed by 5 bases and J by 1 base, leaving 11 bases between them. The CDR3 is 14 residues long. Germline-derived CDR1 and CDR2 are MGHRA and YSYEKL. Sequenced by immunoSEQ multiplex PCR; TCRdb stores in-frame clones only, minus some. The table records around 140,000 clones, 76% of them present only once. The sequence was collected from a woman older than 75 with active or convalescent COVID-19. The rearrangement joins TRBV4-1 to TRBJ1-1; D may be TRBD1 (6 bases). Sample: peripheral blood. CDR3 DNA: TGCGCCAGCAGCGAAAGGGACACGAACACTGAAGCTTTCTTT. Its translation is CASSERDTNTEAFF.